The T cell receptor (beta chain) described here comes from a study of blood T cells in healthy people across ages. Then a second PCR, running about 6 to 12 cycles, was carried out with a sample-barcoded 5' primer and a J-beta primer mix. TCRdb reprocessed the 5' RACE reads via MiXCR and lists one record per CDR3 protein. The sample lists around 1,900,000 distinct CDR3 sequences, about two fifths seen once, with 23% in the top ten. Trimming took 5 bases from V and 10 from J; bases not matched to a gene: 13. The CDR3 is 16 amino acids. CDR1 SGHTA and CDR2 FQGTGA come from the germline V gene. The sequencing sample was made of blood. The V call is TRBV7-3, the J call TRBJ2-1; 11 bases match TRBD2. This TCR came from a human donor in good health. This CDR3 is CASSPTSGGPMREQFF. CDR3 nucleotides: TGTGCCAGCAGCCCAACTAGCGGGGGCCCAATGAGGGAGCAGTTCTTC.